A single sample is the source of the 30 T cell receptor beta chains below, sequenced in a study of PD-L1 blockade in urothelial cancer. Profiled with immunoSEQ multiplex PCR; TCRdb holds only in-frame clones, not every one. In the table there are some 29,000 clones, around 87% of which are singletons. Specimen: PBMCs, collected around atezolizumab (anti-PD-L1) treatment. Receptors were obtained from a man aged 45-65 years with urothelial cancer.

The CDR3, as DNA: TGTGCCAGCAGCCCCACCGGGCTAGCGGGAGGAAGAGCCACAGATACGCAGTATTTT. Translation gives CASSPTGLAGGRATDTQYF. This rearrangement joins TRBV7-6 to TRBJ2-3; TRBD2 aligns across 11 bases. The V segment lost 5 bases and the J segment 2 bases; nucleotides outside the gene matches: 15. CDR3 length: 19 residues. The germline gives CDR1 SGHVS, CDR2 FNYEAQ.

This sequence joins TRBV18 and TRBJ2-5, with 12 bases lining up with TRBD2. The CDR3 has 17 residues. The V segment lost 2 bases and the J segment 2 bases; nucleotides outside the gene matches: 6. From germline, CDR1 is KGHSH and CDR2 LQKENI. This CDR3 is CASSPIGLAGYQETQYF. Written as DNA, the CDR3 is TGTGCCAGCTCACCAATAGGACTAGCGGGGTATCAAGAGACCCAGTACTTC.

The chain recombines TRBV19 with TRBJ2-5; 9 positions match TRBD1. The J call may be faulty, since TRBJ2-7 better matches the DNA end. The CDR3 is 13 residues long. CDR1 LNHDA and CDR2 SQIVND come from the germline V gene (reference sequence). CDR3 protein: CASSNRGLYEQYF. The CDR3 coding sequence is TGTGCCAGTAGTAACAGGGGGCTGTACGAGCAGTACTTC.

The CDR3 is CASGGTGPYNEQFF. The CDR3 DNA is TGTGCCAGCGGAGGGACAGGGCCCTACAATGAGCAGTTCTTC. The chain employs TRBV6-5 and TRBJ2-1, with 9 bases lining up with TRBD1. CDR3 length equals 14 residues. After removal of 8 bases from V and 2 bases from J, the junction contained 4 bases not matched to a gene. Germline CDR1 and CDR2: MNHEY and SVGAGI.

The chain combines TRBV6-4 with TRBJ2-3, with 14 bases lining up with TRBD2. Germline loops: CDR1 MRHNA, CDR2 SNTAGT. This CDR3 has 15 residues. Trimming at V came to 6 bases and at J to 4 bases, leaving 3 bases not matched to a gene. This chain's CDR3 is CASSSTSGGADTQYF. The CDR3, as DNA: TGTGCCAGCAGCTCGACTAGCGGGGGGGCAGATACGCAGTATTTT.

The chain employs TRBV19 and TRBJ2-5; D gene uncertain. V was pared by 4 bases and J by 3 bases, with 12 bases between. This CDR3 is built from 14 residues. In germline, CDR1 is LNHDA, CDR2 SQIVND (reference sequence). The CDR3 reads CASSTRQHKETQYF. In DNA, the CDR3 is TGTGCCAGTAGTACCCGACAACATAAAGAGACCCAGTACTTC. Complete variable domain (other parts from reference TRBV19 and TRBJ2-5): DGGITQSPKYLFRKEGQNVTLSCEQNLNHDAMYWYRQDPGQGLRLIYYSQIVNDFQKGDIAEGYSVSREKKESFPLTVTSAQKNPTAFYLCASSTRQHKETQYFGPGTRLLVL.

This clone was recorded only once. The chain couples TRBV2 to TRBJ1-3, with D perhaps matching TRBD1 (6 bases). Trimming stripped 3 bases from V and 3 bases from J, with 9 bases between. Germline V gene sequence: CDR1 SNHLY, CDR2 FYNNEI. The CDR3 has 14 amino acids. The CDR3 DNA reads as TGTGCCAGCAGTGACCGACAGGTTGGAAACACCATATATTTT. It translates to CASSDRQVGNTIYF. The entire variable domain, with the rest obtained from reference TRBV2 and TRBJ1-3, is as follows: EPEVTQTPSHQVTQMGQEVILRCVPISNHLYFYWYRQILGQKVEFLVSFYNNEISEKSEIFDDQFSVERPDGSNFTLKIRSTKLEDSAMYFCASSDRQVGNTIYFGEGSWLTVV.

The chain uses TRBV19 and TRBJ2-3, with 7 bases fitting TRBD1. The CDR3 has 13 amino acids. After removal of 6 bases from V and 2 bases from J, the junction contained 2 bases not matched to a gene. The V gene's germline CDR1 is LNHDA and CDR2 SQIVND (reference sequence). The CDR3 sequence is CASRRGPTDTQYF. The CDR3 region has the DNA TGTGCCAGTAGAAGGGGGCCCACAGATACGCAGTATTTT. Using reference TRBV19 and TRBJ2-3 for the parts outside the CDR3, the full variable domain is DGGITQSPKYLFRKEGQNVTLSCEQNLNHDAMYWYRQDPGQGLRLIYYSQIVNDFQKGDIAEGYSVSREKKESFPLTVTSAQKNPTAFYLCASRRGPTDTQYFGPGTRLTVL.

The rearrangement joins TRBV6-5 to TRBJ2-7; 11 nucleotides agree with TRBD1. Germline assignment: CDR1 MNHEY and CDR2 SVGAGI. With V trimmed by 5 bases and J by 3 bases, 6 bases remained unmatched. CDR3 size: 15 residues. The chain's CDR3 is CASSLGGTGGYEQYF. As DNA, the CDR3 is TGTGCCAGCAGTCTAGGCGGGACAGGGGGCTACGAGCAGTACTTC.

The V gene is TRBV12-5, the J gene TRBJ2-7; D is possibly TRBD2 (7 bases). This CDR3 comprises 17 residues. Germline values: CDR1 LGHNT, CDR2 FRNRAP. V lost 6 bases, J lost 5 bases, and 26 bases lay in between. The CDR3 loop reads CASGTTGTGRGGHEQYF. CDR3 nucleotide sequence: TGTGCTAGTGGGACTACCGGTACAGGGAGGGGGGGCCACGAGCAGTACTTC.

This clone appeared a few times. The chain links TRBV28 to TRBJ1-1, with 9 positions matching TRBD1. CDR3 length: 16 amino acids. Per germline, CDR1 MDHEN and CDR2 SYDVKM. V lost 4 bases, J lost 0 bases, and 6 bases stayed unmatched. The CDR3 is CASSSGQGRMNTEAFF. The DNA for the CDR3 is TGTGCCAGCAGTTCCGGACAGGGGCGGATGAACACTGAAGCTTTCTTT.

The gene calls are TRBV19 and TRBJ2-3, with no clear D. Germline V gene lookup returns CDR1 LNHDA and CDR2 SQIVND (reference sequence). V lost 6 bases and J lost 6, with 7 bases in between. The CDR3 runs 11 residues. CDR3 in DNA: TGTGCCAGTAGGAGTGGTGATACGCAGTATTTT. Its protein product is CASRSGDTQYF.

The chain has TRBV4-1 and TRBJ2-7, with 8 positions matching TRBD1. J lost 2 bases, V lost 1 base, and 7 bases had no gene match. The CDR3 totals 16 residues. CDR1 is MGHRA and CDR2 is YSYEKL in the germline V gene. The CDR3 loop is CASSQGSDRVTYEQYF. In DNA form, the CDR3 reads TGCGCCAGCAGCCAAGGGTCGGACAGGGTGACCTACGAGCAGTACTTC.

The chain recombines TRBV4-1 with TRBJ2-1, with 10 bases identical to TRBD1. The CDR3 totals 15 residues. The V gene end was trimmed by 5 bases and the J gene end by 7 bases; junction bases not matched to a gene: 8. Germline V CDR1 and CDR2: MGHRA, YSYEKL. The CDR3 region is CASSNPGQGKNEQFF. The CDR3 DNA reads TGCGCCAGCAGCAACCCGGGACAGGGGAAGAATGAGCAGTTCTTC.

The gene calls are TRBV29-1 and TRBJ2-6, with a weak D call TRBD2 (7 bases). The germline V gene encodes CDR1 SQVTM and CDR2 ANQGSEA. The CDR3 length is 15 residues. The V end lost 4 bases, the J end lost 2 bases, and 12 bases lay between the germline ends. The CDR3 region has the DNA TGCAGCGTTGTTGGGGGGGGCACTGGGGCCAACGTCCTGACTTTC. It specifies CSVVGGGTGANVLTF.

The chain combines TRBV11-2 with TRBJ1-1, with D hard to call. V was clipped by 7 bases and J by 8 bases, with 11 bases between them. The CDR3 totals 11 residues. The germline CDR1 and CDR2 sequences are SGHAT and FQNNGV. For the CDR3, the DNA is TGTGCCAGCACCTATGCCCAAGAAGCTTTCTTT. The encoded protein is CASTYAQEAFF.

The V and J genes are TRBV29-1 and TRBJ1-3, with D maybe TRBD1 (6 bases). Germline CDR1 and CDR2: SQVTM and ANQGSEA. Trimming left V 2 bases short and J 0 bases short, with 14 bases between. The CDR3 length is 16 residues. CDR3 nucleotide sequence: TGCAGCGTTGAACGTTGGGACACCAACTCTGGAAACACCATATATTTT. Translation gives CSVERWDTNSGNTIYF.

V gene TRBV10-3 combines with J gene TRBJ2-1; 11 bases line up with TRBD2. Germline V CDR1 and CDR2: ENHRY, SYGVKD. V lost 8 bases, J lost 5 bases, and 11 bases stayed unmatched. This CDR3 spans 16 amino acids. Here the CDR3 reads CAIGDEIAGGNNEQFF. The CDR3, as DNA: TGTGCCATCGGGGATGAGATAGCGGGAGGGAACAATGAGCAGTTCTTC.

The chain carries TRBV7-2 and TRBJ2-1, with 7 bases fitting TRBD1. Trimming at V came to 3 bases and at J to 6 bases, leaving 5 bases not matched to a gene. The V gene's germline CDR1 is SGHTA and CDR2 FQGNSA. The CDR3 is 14 residues long. The DNA for the CDR3 is TGTGCCAGCAGCTTTTTTGGGACAGTCAATGAGCAGTTCTTC. This translates into CASSFFGTVNEQFF. The whole variable domain, filled in from reference TRBV7-2 and TRBJ2-1, reads GAGVSQSPSNKVTEKGKDVELRCDPISGHTALYWYRQSLGQGLEFLIYFQGNSAPDKSGLPSDRFSAERTGGSVSTLTIQRTQQEDSAVYLCASSFFGTVNEQFFGPGTRLTVL.

The chain joins TRBV4-1 to TRBJ2-1, with TRBD2 matching 8 bases. Germline V gene sequence: CDR1 MGHRA, CDR2 YSYEKL. The CDR3 consists of 18 residues. With V trimmed by 4 bases and J by 2 bases, 13 bases remained unmatched. The CDR3 coding sequence is TGCGCCAGCAGCCTTTTGCGCCTACAGCGGGAGACCTACAATGAGCAGTTCTTC. Translating it yields CASSLLRLQRETYNEQFF.

The chain joins TRBV4-3 to TRBJ2-5; 7 nucleotides match TRBD2. Germline CDR1 is LGHNA and CDR2 is YSLEER. V lost 2 bases, J lost 1 base, and 7 bases stayed unmatched. The CDR3 has 16 residues. The CDR3 DNA is TGCGCCAGCAGCCAATTCCTTAGCGGGCGCCAAGAGACCCAGTACTTC. This translates into CASSQFLSGRQETQYF.

The chain has TRBV29-1 and TRBJ2-5; unclear D gene. The germline V gene encodes CDR1 SQVTM and CDR2 ANQGSEA. The CDR3 contains 14 residues. V lost 0 bases and J 4 bases, leaving 12 bases between the germline ends. CDR3 sequence (DNA): TGCAGCGTTGAAGAATCCCTTGTCCCAGAGACCCAGTACTTC. Protein product: CSVEESLVPETQYF.

This chain connects TRBV28 to TRBJ1-2; D is unclear. The V end lost 2 bases, the J end lost 4 bases, and 11 bases lay between the germline ends. There are 14 residues in the CDR3. The germline CDR1 and CDR2 sequences are MDHEN and SYDVKM. The CDR3 protein is CASSLRSMSYGYTF. The CDR3 bases are TGTGCCAGCAGTTTAAGAAGTATGAGCTATGGCTACACCTTC.

The J gene is TRBJ2-2, the V gene TRBV28; 12 bases align to TRBD2. V shed 5 bases, J shed 5 bases, and the junction held 12 bases outside the gene matches. The germline CDR1 and CDR2 sequences are MDHEN and SYDVKM. The CDR3 has 18 residues. CDR3 nucleotides: TGTGCCAGCAGTCTCCCCCGGACTAGCGGGATGGTAACCGGGGAGCTGTTTTTT. This codes for CASSLPRTSGMVTGELFF.

V usage is TRBV7-2 and J usage is TRBJ1-2; TRBD1 aligns across 9 bases. The length of the CDR3 is 15 residues. V was clipped by 3 bases and J by 2 bases; unmatched bases: 4. The V gene's germline CDR1 is SGHTA and CDR2 FQGNSA. CDR3 in amino acids: CASSFRDRDNYGYTF. The CDR3 nucleotides are TGTGCCAGCAGCTTCAGGGACAGGGACAACTATGGCTACACCTTC.

The chain joins TRBV5-1 to TRBJ2-6; TRBD1 aligns across 8 bases. After removal of 2 bases from V and 4 bases from J, the junction contained 5 bases not matched to a gene. This CDR3 region has 16 residues. The germline CDR1 and CDR2 sequences are SGHRS and YFSETQ. The CDR3 sequence is CASSFQGAGGANVLTF. The CDR3 DNA follows: TGCGCCAGCAGCTTTCAGGGGGCGGGAGGGGCCAACGTCCTGACTTTC.

The chain is built from TRBV14 and TRBJ2-7; 10 nucleotides agree with TRBD2. The junction had 3 bases not matched to a gene; V was cut back by 1 base and J by 3 bases. The CDR3 is 15 amino acids. The germline V gene encodes CDR1 SGHDN and CDR2 FVKESK. As DNA, the CDR3 is TGTGCCAGCAGCCAAGGTCTAGCGGGAGTCTACGAGCAGTACTTC. It specifies CASSQGLAGVYEQYF.

The chain links TRBV4-1 to TRBJ2-3; D gene ambiguous. The germline CDR1 and CDR2 sequences are MGHRA and YSYEKL. V lost 4 bases and J lost 0, with 5 bases in between. This CDR3 spans 13 amino acids. CDR3 DNA sequence: TGCGCCAGCAGCCCCATGAGCACAGATACGCAGTATTTT. Protein sequence: CASSPMSTDTQYF.

The CDR3 loop reads CASSPWTGVTGELFF. As DNA, the CDR3 is TGTGCCAGCAGCCCTTGGACAGGAGTTACCGGGGAGCTGTTTTTT. The rearrangement joins TRBV7-9 to TRBJ2-2, with 7 bases lining up with TRBD1. Germline trimming cut 5 bases from V and 5 bases from J; bases unmatched to any gene: 8. This CDR3 region has 15 residues. Germline loops: CDR1 SEHNR, CDR2 FQNEAQ (reference sequence).

The V gene is TRBV15, the J gene TRBJ2-1; tentatively, D is TRBD1 (5 bases). There are 14 residues in the CDR3. Trimming cost V 7 bases and J 0 bases, with 10 bases left between them. Germline V gene lookup returns CDR1 LNHNV and CDR2 YYDKDF (reference sequence). CDR3 in amino acids: CATTQVRSYNEQFF. Here the CDR3 DNA reads TGTGCCACCACACAGGTTCGCTCCTACAATGAGCAGTTCTTC. Complete variable domain (other parts from reference TRBV15 and TRBJ2-1): DAMVIQNPRYQVTQFGKPVTLSCSQTLNHNVMYWYQQKSSQAPKLLFHYYDKDFNNEADTPDNFQSRRPNTSFCFLDIRSPGLGDTAMYLCATTQVRSYNEQFFGPGTRLTVL.